These 3 T cell receptor beta chains were sequenced from one sample in a study of cytomegalovirus exposure and HLA in healthy donors. The PCR ran on 60 Vbeta and 13 Jbeta primers. Profiling relied on immunoSEQ multiplex PCR, and the TCRdb table lists in-frame clones only, not all of them. This sample has 95,000 to 100,000 clones, with 75% to 80% found just once. The sample consisted of PBMCs. The source of these receptors is a female donor in good health and CMV-seronegative.

The chain has TRBV5-6 and TRBJ2-7; TRBD2 agrees at 12 bases. The CDR3 consists of 15 residues. From germline, CDR1 is SGHDT and CDR2 YYEEEE. Losses at the gene ends were 2 bases for V and 3 bases for J; bases not matched to a gene: 3. The CDR3 loop reads CASSFGLAGSYEQYF. DNA for the CDR3: TGTGCCAGCAGCTTTGGACTAGCGGGGAGCTACGAGCAGTACTTC.

Points on this clone: At one end the junction does not follow the germline gene, possibly because of a read error. The chain carries TRBV2 and TRBJ1-3; D remains unclear. The CDR3 sequence is 10 residues long. CDR1 SNHLY and CDR2 FYNNEI come from the germline V gene. CDR3 amino acids: CASSRNTIYF. CDR3 nucleotides: TGTGCCAGCTCTAGAAACACCATATATTTT.

The chain uses TRBV14 and TRBJ2-4; D may be TRBD1 (6 bases). Trimming shortened V by 1 base and J by 7 bases, and 20 bases separated the two germline ends. Germline assignment: CDR1 SGHDN and CDR2 FVKESK. This CDR3 has 17 residues. The CDR3 sequence: CASSQASGGGRWNIQYF. The CDR3, as DNA: TGTGCCAGCAGCCAAGCCTCCGGTGGGGGCCGGTGGAACATTCAGTACTTC. The full variable domain, completed using reference TRBV14 and TRBJ2-4, is EAGVTQFPSHSVIEKGQTVTLRCDPISGHDNLYWYRRVMGKEIKFLLHFVKESKQDESGMPNNRFLAERTGGTYSTLKVQPAELEDSGVYFCASSQASGGGRWNIQYFGAGTRLSVL.